The next 24 T cell receptor beta chains were all read from a single sample in a study of CD8 T cells in ankylosing spondylitis. Via MiXCR, TCRdb re-called the 5' RACE reads, giving one row per CDR3 protein. The sample has 150,000 to 200,000 distinct CDR3 sequences, over 10% seen once. Sequenced material: blood, either unsorted or a sorted T cell fraction (not recorded which). The receptors here all came from a female donor with ankylosing spondylitis or in good health (not recorded which).

V gene TRBV11-1 combines with J gene TRBJ2-3; 7 bases match TRBD2. Per the germline V gene, CDR1 is SGHAT and CDR2 is FQDESV (reference sequence). This CDR3 has 17 residues. V dropped 1 base and J dropped 2; count of bases not matched to a gene: 9. The CDR3 DNA follows: TGTGCCAGCAGCTTAGAGTTTCGGGAGGCCCACACAGATACGCAGTATTTT. Amino acid sequence: CASSLEFREAHTDTQYF.

The table lists this clonotype with a few counts. The rearrangement links TRBV20-1 to TRBJ1-1; TRBD1 might be the D (6 bases). The V end was cut by 6 bases, the J end by 0 bases, with 23 bases between. The length of the CDR3 is 17 residues. Per germline, CDR1 DFQATT and CDR2 SNEGSKA (reference sequence). CDR3 residues: CSAPGRMRGTMNTEAFF. CDR3 in DNA: TGCAGTGCCCCCGGCAGAATGAGGGGGACAATGAACACTGAAGCTTTCTTT.

This clonotype was counted many times. The V call is TRBV20-1, the J call TRBJ2-3; 11 bases match TRBD2. CDR1 and CDR2 from the germline V gene are DFQATT and SNEGSKA (reference sequence). CDR3 length: 16 amino acids. Trimming took 3 bases from V and 5 from J; bases not matched to a gene: 10. CDR3 region: CSARGTSGPSGDTQYF. The CDR3 DNA reads TGCAGTGCTAGGGGGACTAGCGGCCCCTCAGGAGATACGCAGTATTTT.

There are many counts of this clonotype. The V call is TRBV12-3 or TRBV12-4, the J call TRBJ2-7; no reliable D call. Trimming cost V 6 bases and J 4 bases, with 13 bases left between them. The CDR3 has 13 amino acids. CDR3 amino acids: CASRGLEKYEQYF. As DNA, the CDR3 is TGTGCCAGCAGGGGCCTCGAAAAATACGAGCAGTACTTC.

This clonotype has more than one count but fewer than ten. The chain combines TRBV5-5 with TRBJ2-3, with 7 nucleotides matching TRBD1. Looked up from germline, CDR1 is SGHKS and CDR2 is YYEKEE (reference sequence). Trimming cost V 4 bases and J 6 bases; bases outside gene matches: 8. The CDR3 is 14 amino acids. The CDR3, as DNA: TGTGCCAGCAGCCGAAGACAGGGTCGGGATACGCAGTATTTT. This encodes CASSRRQGRDTQYF.

This clonotype was detected a few times. The chain is built from TRBV7-3 and TRBJ2-5, with D unresolved. The CDR3 covers 13 residues. The germline CDR1 and CDR2 sequences are SGHTA and FQGTGA. V lost 3 bases and J 5 bases, leaving 10 bases between the germline ends. In nucleotides, the CDR3 is TGTGCCAGCAGCTTGTCTCCGTGGGAGACCCAGTACTTC. It codes for CASSLSPWETQYF.

The chain recombines TRBV12-3 or TRBV12-4 with TRBJ1-5; no clear D. The CDR3 contains 13 residues. V was pared by 5 bases and J by 10 bases, with 15 bases between. The CDR3 DNA reads as TGTGCCAGCAGTGACCGGGAGGGATCCCCCCAGCATTTT. The encoded protein is CASSDREGSPQHF.

This clonotype was observed at least ten times. The V and J genes are TRBV6-5 and TRBJ2-7; D is unclear. In germline, CDR1 is MNHEY, CDR2 SVGAGI. V was shortened by 0 bases and J by 4 bases, with 10 bases between the two germline ends. The CDR3 contains 14 residues. CDR3 bases: TGTGCCAGCAGTTACTCCATCGGGTTTTACGAGCAGTACTTC. Translated: CASSYSIGFYEQYF.

CDR3 bases: TGTGCCTGGAGTGTACTCCGAGGACAGGGAGGAGATACGCAGTATTTT. The encoded protein is CAWSVLRGQGGDTQYF. The V call is TRBV30, the J call TRBJ2-3, with 8 bases that match TRBD1. CDR3 length equals 16 residues. V lost 0 bases to trimming and J lost 5 bases; unmatched junction nucleotides: 10. Germline V gives CDR1 GTSNPN, CDR2 SVGIG (reference sequence). The full variable domain, with the rest looked up from reference TRBV30 and TRBJ2-3, is SQTIHQWPATLVQPVGSPLSLECTVEGTSNPNLYWYRQAAGRGLQLLFYSVGIGQISSEVPQNLSASRPQDRQFILSSKKLLLSDSGFYLCAWSVLRGQGGDTQYFGPGTRLTVL.

This clonotype has a count of ten or more. The chain couples TRBV7-2 to TRBJ1-2; weak D call: TRBD1 (5 bases). Deletions cut 7 bases from V and 7 bases from J, with 13 bases between. CDR1 is SGHTA and CDR2 is FQGNSA in the germline V gene. This CDR3 region has 12 residues. The CDR3 spells CASTPGGLGYTF. DNA for the CDR3: TGTGCCAGCACCCCGGGGGGTCTTGGCTACACCTTC.

This clonotype was detected only a few times. The chain recombines TRBV28 with TRBJ1-2; 7 positions match TRBD1. The junction had 15 bases not matched to a gene; V was cut back by 7 bases and J by 7 bases. This CDR3 region has 15 residues. CDR1 is MDHEN and CDR2 is SYDVKM in the germline V gene. CDR3 nucleotides: TGTGCCAGCACCTTTCGGGGGAGGGGGCGCGTTGGCTACACCTTC. Protein product: CASTFRGRGRVGYTF.

In its sample, this clonotype was seen many times. This chain uses TRBV5-1 with TRBJ2-1; D is unclear. Trimming cost V 0 bases and J 3 bases, with 10 bases left between them. The CDR3 extends over 15 amino acids. Per germline, CDR1 SGHRS and CDR2 YFSETQ. The CDR3 coding sequence is TGCGCCAGCAGCTTGGGCGGCAACGGCTACAATGAGCAGTTCTTC. Encoded protein: CASSLGGNGYNEQFF. The full variable domain, completed using reference TRBV5-1 and TRBJ2-1, is KAGVTQTPRYLIKTRGQQVTLSCSPISGHRSVSWYQQTPGQGLQFLFEYFSETQRNKGNFPGRFSGRQFSNSRSEMNVSTLELGDSALYLCASSLGGNGYNEQFFGPGTRLTVL.

The table lists this clonotype with many counts. This chain joins TRBV24-1 and TRBJ2-7; no definite D call. The V end was cut by 4 bases, the J end by 3 bases, with 0 bases between. This CDR3 contains 10 residues. Germline V gene lookup returns CDR1 KGHDR and CDR2 SFDVKD. This chain's CDR3 is CATSDYEQYF. CDR3 bases: TGTGCCACCAGTGACTACGAGCAGTACTTC.

This clonotype has more than one count but fewer than ten. J is TRBJ2-7 and V is TRBV7-2, with a tentative D call TRBD1 (6 bases). Trimming took off 5 bases at V and 3 bases at J, with 14 bases between the two ends. Germline V gene lookup returns CDR1 SGHTA and CDR2 FQGNSA. The length of the CDR3 is 14 residues. This CDR3 is CASSVTTGIYEQYF. CDR3 nucleotide sequence: TGTGCCAGCAGCGTAACGACAGGCATCTACGAGCAGTACTTC.

This clonotype was detected once. This chain uses TRBV30 with TRBJ1-4; D call uncertain. Germline values: CDR1 GTSNPN, CDR2 SVGIG (reference sequence). V was clipped by 0 bases and J by 4 bases, with 9 bases between them. The CDR3 covers 14 residues. CDR3 amino acids: CAWSVSRVNEKLFF. The CDR3 region has the DNA TGTGCCTGGAGTGTGTCCCGCGTTAATGAAAAACTGTTTTTT.

This clonotype was picked up many times. The chain recombines TRBV6-2 or TRBV6-3 with TRBJ2-1, with D unclear. Germline values: CDR1 MNHEY, CDR2 SVGEGT. There are 14 residues in the CDR3. Trimming cost V 6 bases and J 3 bases, with 12 bases left between them. The CDR3: CASSAGPHYNEQFF. The DNA for the CDR3 is TGTGCCAGCAGCGCCGGGCCCCACTACAATGAGCAGTTCTTC.

This clonotype was observed at least ten times. The chain is built from TRBV20-1 and TRBJ2-1, with 9 bases fitting TRBD2. Germline V CDR1 and CDR2: DFQATT, SNEGSKA (reference sequence). The CDR3 extends over 14 amino acids. Trimming cost V 4 bases and J 3 bases; bases outside gene matches: 4. CDR3 in amino acids: CSATRSGSYNEQFF. The DNA of the CDR3 is TGCAGTGCTACCCGTAGCGGGAGCTACAATGAGCAGTTCTTC.

This clonotype was counted only a few times. This chain's CDR3 is CSVASQNTGELFF. CDR3 coding DNA: TGCAGTGTTGCGTCCCAGAACACCGGGGAGCTGTTTTTT. The V and J genes are TRBV20-1 and TRBJ2-2; unclear D gene. Germline CDR1 and CDR2: DFQATT and SNEGSKA (reference sequence). This CDR3 region has 13 residues. Trimming stripped 7 bases from V and 1 base from J, with 10 bases between.

There are many counts of this clonotype. This chain joins TRBV7-2 and TRBJ1-2; 8 bases match TRBD1. Trimming at V came to 6 bases and at J to 6 bases, leaving 6 bases not matched to a gene. CDR3 length: 13 residues. Germline CDR1 is SGHTA and CDR2 is FQGNSA. The CDR3 loop is CASSPDREHGYTF. The CDR3 region has the DNA TGTGCCAGCAGTCCGGACAGGGAACATGGCTACACCTTC.

This clonotype was seen at least ten times. The chain joins TRBV12-3 or TRBV12-4 to TRBJ1-5; D perhaps matches TRBD1 (6 bases). V lost 8 bases to trimming and J lost 5 bases, with 13 bases between them. The CDR3 length is 13 residues. The CDR3 DNA sequence: TGTGCCAGCTGCAGGGACATTTATCAGCCCCAGCATTTT. Encoded protein: CASCRDIYQPQHF.

This clonotype was found many times. The CDR3 spells CASSLGLAGEPEAFF. CDR3 DNA sequence: TGTGCCAGCAGTTTGGGGCTCGCAGGAGAACCTGAAGCTTTCTTT. The V gene is TRBV28, the J gene TRBJ1-1; possibly TRBD1 for D (5 bases). Trimming took off 3 bases at V and 6 bases at J, with 17 bases between the two ends. CDR3 size: 15 residues. Per the germline V gene, CDR1 is MDHEN and CDR2 is SYDVKM.

This clonotype was detected ten times or more. This chain uses TRBV5-1 with TRBJ1-4, with 8 positions matching TRBD1. The germline gives CDR1 SGHRS, CDR2 YFSETQ. V trimming: 4 bases; J trimming: 8 bases; junction bases outside the gene matches: 10. The CDR3 has 15 residues. As DNA, the CDR3 is TGCGCCAGCAGCGACACCGGACAGGGCCACGAAAAACTGTTTTTT. Translation gives CASSDTGQGHEKLFF.

This clonotype was picked up many times. The V call is TRBV5-1, the J call TRBJ2-3; 7 bases fit TRBD1. The CDR3 has 15 amino acids. V was clipped by 2 bases and J by 6 bases; unmatched bases: 9. The germline CDR1 and CDR2 sequences are SGHRS and YFSETQ. DNA for the CDR3: TGCGCCAGCAGCTTAACAGGGGCGTCCGGGGATACGCAGTATTTT. Protein: CASSLTGASGDTQYF.

Many counts were recorded for this clonotype. The chain links TRBV3-1 to TRBJ2-2, with 14 bases lining up with TRBD2. Germline CDR1 reads LGHDT; CDR2 reads YNNKEL (reference sequence). The junction had 6 bases not matched to a gene; V was cut back by 3 bases and J by 9 bases. The CDR3 extends over 16 amino acids. CDR3: CASSHAGTSGSRELFF. CDR3 in DNA: TGTGCCAGCAGCCACGCCGGGACTAGCGGGAGCCGGGAGCTGTTTTTT. Looking up the rest from reference TRBV3-1 and TRBJ2-2 gives the full variable domain: DTAVSQTPKYLVTQMGNDKSIKCEQNLGHDTMYWYKQDSKKFLKIMFSYNNKELIINETVPNRFSPKSPDKAHLNLHINSLELGDSAVYFCASSHAGTSGSRELFFGEGSRLTVL.